Below are 24 T cell receptor beta chains sequenced from a single sample in a study of hypomethylating agent response in myelodysplastic syndrome. Data came from immunoSEQ multiplex PCR; TCRdb stores just in-frame clones and leaves some out. The profile shows about 10,000 clones, around 80% of them singletons. The input for sequencing was bone marrow, taken before or after starting hypomethylating agent treatment for myelodysplastic syndrome (not recorded which). The receptor source for this set is a human donor with myelodysplastic syndrome.

The chain carries TRBV27 and TRBJ1-2, with D tentatively TRBD1 (6 bases). CDR1 is MNHEY, CDR2 SMNVEV, per germline (reference sequence). The V end was cut by 6 bases, the J end by 6 bases, with 17 bases between. CDR3 length: 14 residues. The CDR3 region is CASSPNQGSHGYTF. The CDR3 DNA reads TGTGCCAGCAGCCCGAATCAGGGGTCCCATGGCTACACCTTC.

The rearrangement links TRBV7-6 to TRBJ1-1; D unclear. Germline V gene data show CDR1 as SGHVS and CDR2 as FNYEAQ. Trimming stripped 4 bases from V and 5 bases from J, with 14 bases between. This CDR3 contains 14 residues. CDR3 coding DNA: TGTGCCAGCAGCTCCGGCCATCGGAGGACTGAAGCTTTCTTT. This codes for CASSSGHRRTEAFF.

In this sample, this clone turned up once. The V gene is TRBV7-8, the J gene TRBJ1-2; 10 bases are shared with TRBD1. The germline V gene has CDR1 SGHVS and CDR2 FQNEAQ. There are 14 residues in the CDR3. V shed 5 bases and J 4 bases; nucleotides not matched to a gene: 4. The CDR3 DNA is TGTGCCAGCAGCCCAGGACAGGGGGGCTATGGCTACACCTTC. Translating gives CASSPGQGGYGYTF.

The chain is built from TRBV29-1 and TRBJ2-7; no definite D call. Germline CDR1 and CDR2: SQVTM and ANQGSEA. V dropped 4 bases and J dropped 3 bases, with 13 bases sitting between them. The CDR3 runs 13 residues. The DNA of the CDR3 is TGCAGCGTTGCCTCTCCGGCGAACTACGAGCAGTACTTC. It translates to CSVASPANYEQYF.

The chain employs TRBV19 and TRBJ1-6; perhaps TRBD1 as D (5 bases). The CDR3 has 15 amino acids. CDR1 is LNHDA and CDR2 is SQIVND in the germline V gene (reference sequence). V lost 5 bases and J 13 bases, leaving 21 bases between the germline ends. Here the CDR3 DNA reads TGTGCCAGTAGTGGCCCGGGACGCGTATTCGACCCCCTCCACTTT. Protein sequence: CASSGPGRVFDPLHF.

This clone was recorded only once. The chain uses TRBV5-1 and TRBJ1-4; 7 bases align to TRBD1. Germline lookup yields CDR1 SGHRS and CDR2 YFSETQ. CDR3 length: 14 amino acids. V shed 5 bases, J shed 4 bases, and the junction held 5 bases outside the gene matches. The CDR3 sequence is CASRTTGINEKLFF. The CDR3 DNA is TGCGCCAGCAGGACGACAGGGATTAATGAAAAACTGTTTTTT.

V is TRBV6-1 and J is TRBJ2-1, with unresolved D. This CDR3 has 13 residues. Germline V gene sequence: CDR1 MNHNS, CDR2 SASEGT. V was pared by 8 bases and J by 7 bases, with 15 bases between. The CDR3 here is CASWAKGWNEQFF. DNA for the CDR3: TGTGCCAGCTGGGCCAAGGGATGGAATGAGCAGTTCTTC.

The rearrangement links TRBV27 to TRBJ1-2, with D tentatively TRBD1 (6 bases). CDR3 size: 16 residues. From germline, CDR1 is MNHEY and CDR2 SMNVEV (reference sequence). Deletions cut 0 bases from V and 0 bases from J, with 11 bases between. CDR3 in DNA: TGTGCCAGCAGTTTATCAGTAGACAGGCCTAACTATGGCTACACCTTC. Translated, it gives CASSLSVDRPNYGYTF.

The chain uses TRBV15 and TRBJ1-5; TRBD1 agrees at 9 bases. The CDR3 loop spans 17 amino acids. Germline V gene lookup returns CDR1 LNHNV and CDR2 YYDKDF (reference sequence). V dropped 0 bases and J dropped 4; count of bases not matched to a gene: 7. CDR3 sequence (DNA): TGTGCCACCAGCAGAGATCGACCGGGACAGGGAAATCAGCCCCAGCATTTT. Protein product: CATSRDRPGQGNQPQHF.

The chain is built from TRBV7-2 and TRBJ1-5; 9 nucleotides align to TRBD1. Trimming cost V 5 bases and J 3 bases; bases outside gene matches: 8. CDR1 and CDR2 (germline): SGHTA, FQGNSA. This CDR3 has 16 residues. The CDR3 DNA is TGTGCCAGCAGCGCAGGGACAGGGAAAAACAATCAGCCCCAGCATTTT. Amino acid sequence: CASSAGTGKNNQPQHF.

In nucleotides, the CDR3 is TGTGCCAGCAGTGCGACTAGCGGGGGGCCCGGGGAGCTGTTTTTT. It encodes CASSATSGGPGELFF. The J gene is TRBJ2-2, the V gene TRBV6-4; TRBD2 matches 13 bases. The CDR3 sequence is 15 residues long. CDR1 is MRHNA, CDR2 SNTAGT, per germline. With 4 bases clipped from V and 6 bases from J, the junction kept 2 bases outside the gene matches.

CDR3 sequence (DNA): TGTGCCAGCAGTGCCCCGGCGGGGGGCAGGGAGACCCAGTACTTC. Its translation is CASSAPAGGRETQYF. V usage is TRBV2 and J usage is TRBJ2-5, with 8 bases matching TRBD2. The V segment lost 4 bases and the J segment 5 bases; nucleotides outside the gene matches: 9. The CDR3 spans 15 residues. Germline CDR1 and CDR2: SNHLY and FYNNEI.

This clone was seen only a few times. As DNA, the CDR3 is TGTGCCAGCAGTGCCACAGGGGGCAACTATGGCTACACCTTC. Its protein is CASSATGGNYGYTF. The chain carries TRBV6-1 and TRBJ1-2; 9 bases match TRBD1. Germline CDR1 and CDR2: MNHNS and SASEGT. J was trimmed by 2 bases and V by 4 bases; bases with no gene match: 2. The length of the CDR3 is 14 residues.

The chain has TRBV9 and TRBJ2-1, with 14 nucleotides matching TRBD2. With V trimmed by 0 bases and J by 7 bases, 3 bases remained unmatched. Germline CDR1 SGDLS, CDR2 YYNGEE. The CDR3 has 16 residues. The CDR3 here is CASSVGLAGGDNEQFF. The CDR3 DNA is TGTGCCAGCAGCGTAGGACTAGCGGGGGGGGATAATGAGCAGTTCTTC.

The J gene is TRBJ2-3, the V gene TRBV10-3, with 7 bases lining up with TRBD2. The CDR3 length is 13 residues. CDR1 ENHRY and CDR2 SYGVKD come from the germline V gene. V lost 10 bases to trimming and J lost 3 bases; unmatched junction nucleotides: 7. CDR3 residues: CATQRDSTDTQYF. Written as DNA, the CDR3 is TGTGCCACCCAGCGGGATTCTACAGATACGCAGTATTTT.

This clone was detected once. This chain joins TRBV28 and TRBJ2-7; D is unresolved. Per the germline V gene, CDR1 is MDHEN and CDR2 is SYDVKM. The CDR3 runs to 16 residues. V lost 1 base and J lost 5, with 18 bases in between. The CDR3 loop reads CASSLFGILTGHEQYF. CDR3 coding DNA: TGTGCCAGCAGTTTATTCGGCATACTCACCGGCCACGAGCAGTACTTC.

This clone was detected once. This chain uses TRBV10-3 with TRBJ2-1; 7 positions match TRBD2. The ends lost 6 bases at V and 0 bases at J; junction bases unmatched: 11. The germline gives CDR1 ENHRY, CDR2 SYGVKD. The CDR3 spans 17 residues. The CDR3 protein is CAIRPASGQSSYNEQFF. CDR3 DNA sequence: TGTGCCATCAGACCCGCTAGCGGTCAGAGCTCCTACAATGAGCAGTTCTTC.

The V gene is TRBV4-1, the J gene TRBJ2-2; D may match TRBD1 or TRBD2 (6 bases each). The germline gives CDR1 MGHRA, CDR2 YSYEKL. The ends were cut back, 4 bases at V and 1 base at J, with 10 bases in the middle. CDR3 size: 15 residues. The CDR3 loop is CASSPGGMNTGELFF. The CDR3 DNA sequence: TGCGCCAGCAGCCCCGGGGGCATGAACACCGGGGAGCTGTTTTTT.

The genes are TRBV19 and TRBJ2-6; D gene ambiguous. Germline values: CDR1 LNHDA, CDR2 SQIVND (reference sequence). The V end was cut by 6 bases, the J end by 0 bases, with 3 bases between. The CDR3 runs to 13 residues. The CDR3, as DNA: TGTGCCAGTAGCCACTCTGGGGCCAACGTCCTGACTTTC. Amino acids: CASSHSGANVLTF.

This clone was seen more than once but under ten times. The DNA of the CDR3 is TGCGCCAGCAGCATACAGGTTTTTAACACTGAAGCTTTCTTT. It specifies CASSIQVFNTEAFF. This rearrangement joins TRBV5-1 to TRBJ1-1; D might be TRBD1 (5 bases). CDR3 length: 14 amino acids. CDR1 is SGHRS and CDR2 is YFSETQ in the germline V gene. The germline V and J ends were trimmed by 4 bases and 2 bases, with 12 bases remaining between them.

The chain has TRBV4-1 and TRBJ1-2; the match to TRBD1 covers 9 bases. Germline V gene sequence: CDR1 MGHRA, CDR2 YSYEKL. The CDR3 is 14 amino acids. The trim removed 3 bases at V and 6 bases at J, leaving 5 bases unmatched. The CDR3 DNA reads TGCGCCAGCAGCCAGGGGACAGGGATAGATGGCTACACCTTC. Amino acid sequence: CASSQGTGIDGYTF.

This clone was found once. The CDR3 DNA is TGTGCCAGCAGTGAAGCATTTTTTAGTAGCAATCAGCCCCAGCATTTT. Its protein product is CASSEAFFSSNQPQHF. The rearrangement uses TRBV6-1 and TRBJ1-5, with no clear D. The CDR3 runs 16 residues. The V and J ends lost 0 bases and 0 bases respectively, with 9 bases between them. Germline CDR1 and CDR2: MNHNS and SASEGT.

The chain uses TRBV7-2 and TRBJ1-3; D is unclear. The CDR3 totals 13 residues. Between the trimmed V and J ends, which lost 5 bases and 4 bases, there was a span of 9 bases. From germline, CDR1 is SGHTA and CDR2 FQGNSA. The CDR3: CASSLTNGNTIYF. CDR3 bases: TGTGCCAGCAGCCTAACTAACGGAAACACCATATATTTT. The entire variable domain, with the rest obtained from reference TRBV7-2 and TRBJ1-3, is as follows: GAGVSQSPSNKVTEKGKDVELRCDPISGHTALYWYRQSLGQGLEFLIYFQGNSAPDKSGLPSDRFSAERTGGSVSTLTIQRTQQEDSAVYLCASSLTNGNTIYFGEGSWLTVV.

This clone was recorded a few times. The chain carries TRBV7-8 and TRBJ1-5; 9 bases are shared with TRBD1. Losses at the gene ends were 5 bases for V and 6 bases for J; bases not matched to a gene: 8. CDR1 and CDR2 from the germline V gene are SGHVS and FQNEAQ. The CDR3 loop spans 15 amino acids. The DNA of the CDR3 is TGTGCCAGCAGCGCGGACAGGGGAGAGAGTCAGCCCCAGCATTTT. Translated: CASSADRGESQPQHF.